This T cell receptor (beta chain) was captured in a study of shared clonotypes between healthy human individuals. Overall study: Each donor's CD8 memory used one plate, CD8 naive two, each CD4 subset three.

The assay used deep level. The method was immunoSEQ multiplex PCR; TCRdb's version includes in-frame clones alone and lacks a portion of them. The sample lists some 980,000 clones; around 80% were seen once. Overall study results and limits: With few donors, the genetic and exposure-history diversity represented was limited. Non-shared clonotypes were found to have lower generation probabilities than the clonotypes that were shared by all four of the sorted-subset donors.

Concerning this clone: The antigen is unknown.

V gave up 3 bases and J gave up 2 bases; unmatched junction bases: 3. Germline CDR1 is KGHSH and CDR2 is LQKENI. The CDR3 has 17 residues. The V and J genes are TRBV18 and TRBJ2-5, with 16 positions matching TRBD2. The sequencing sample was made of memory CD4+ T cells sorted from blood. Subset indicated: CD45RA-negative fraction. The origin of this receptor is a man younger than 30 in good health. The CDR3 DNA is TGTGCCAGCTCACCGGGACTAGCGGGGGGGATTCAAGAGACCCAGTACTTC. Its translation is CASSPGLAGGIQETQYF.